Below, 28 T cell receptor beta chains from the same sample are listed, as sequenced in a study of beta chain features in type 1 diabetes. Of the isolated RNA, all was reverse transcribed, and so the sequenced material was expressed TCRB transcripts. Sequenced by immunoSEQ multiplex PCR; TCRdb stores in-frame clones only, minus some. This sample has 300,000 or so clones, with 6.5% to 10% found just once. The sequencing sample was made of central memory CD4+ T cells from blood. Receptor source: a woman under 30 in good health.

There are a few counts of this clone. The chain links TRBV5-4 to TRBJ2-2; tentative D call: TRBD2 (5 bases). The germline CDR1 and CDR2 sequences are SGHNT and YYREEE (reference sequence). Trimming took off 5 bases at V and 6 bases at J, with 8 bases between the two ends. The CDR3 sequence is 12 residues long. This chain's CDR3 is CASSLEAGELFF. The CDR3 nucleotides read TGTGCCAGCAGTCTGGAGGCCGGGGAGCTGTTTTTT.

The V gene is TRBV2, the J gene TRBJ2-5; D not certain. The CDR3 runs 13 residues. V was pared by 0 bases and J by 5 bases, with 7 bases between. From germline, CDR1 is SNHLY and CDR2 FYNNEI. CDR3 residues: CASSEAPGETQYF. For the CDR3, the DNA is TGTGCCAGCAGTGAAGCGCCTGGGGAGACCCAGTACTTC.

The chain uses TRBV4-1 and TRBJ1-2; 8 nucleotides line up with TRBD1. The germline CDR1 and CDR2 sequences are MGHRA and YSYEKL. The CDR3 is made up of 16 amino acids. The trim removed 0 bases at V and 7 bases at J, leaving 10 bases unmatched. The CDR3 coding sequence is TGCGCCAGCAGCCAAGACTCGACAGGGGATATTGGTGGCTACACCTTC. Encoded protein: CASSQDSTGDIGGYTF.

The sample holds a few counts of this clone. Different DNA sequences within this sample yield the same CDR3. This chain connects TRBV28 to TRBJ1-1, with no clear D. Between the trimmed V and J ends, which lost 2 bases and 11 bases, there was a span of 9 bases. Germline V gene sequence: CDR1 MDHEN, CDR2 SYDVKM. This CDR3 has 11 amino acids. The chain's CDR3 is CASSLRSVAFF. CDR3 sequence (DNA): TGTGCCAGCAGTTTACGGTCGGTGGCTTTCTTT.

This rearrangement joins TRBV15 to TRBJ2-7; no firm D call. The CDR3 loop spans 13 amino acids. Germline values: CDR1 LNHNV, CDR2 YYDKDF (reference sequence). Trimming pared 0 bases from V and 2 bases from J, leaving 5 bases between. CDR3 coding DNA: TGTGCCACCAGCAGAGATCGGCCCTACGAGCAGTACTTC. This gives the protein CATSRDRPYEQYF.

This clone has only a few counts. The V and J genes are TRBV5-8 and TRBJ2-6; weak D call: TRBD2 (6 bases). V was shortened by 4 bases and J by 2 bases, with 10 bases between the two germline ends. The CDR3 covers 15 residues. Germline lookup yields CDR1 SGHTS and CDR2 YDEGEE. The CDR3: CASSGRGTGANVLTF. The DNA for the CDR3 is TGTGCCAGCAGCGGCCGGGGGACTGGGGCCAACGTCCTGACTTTC. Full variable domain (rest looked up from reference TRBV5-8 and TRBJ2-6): EAGVTQSPTHLIKTRGQQATLRCSPISGHTSVYWYQQALGLGLQFLLWYDEGEERNRGNFPPRFSGRQFPNYSSELNVNALELEDSALYLCASSGRGTGANVLTFGAGSRLTVL.

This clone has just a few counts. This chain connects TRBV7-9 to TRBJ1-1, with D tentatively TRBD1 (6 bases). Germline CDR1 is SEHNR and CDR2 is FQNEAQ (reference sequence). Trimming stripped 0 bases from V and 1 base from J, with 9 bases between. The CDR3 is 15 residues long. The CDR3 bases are TGTGCCAGCAGCTTAGCGGGACACGCGAACACTGAAGCTTTCTTT. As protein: CASSLAGHANTEAFF.

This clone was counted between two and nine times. The CDR3 protein is CASSVNGAGGPVNEQFF. The CDR3, as DNA: TGTGCCAGCAGTGTAAATGGGGCGGGAGGGCCGGTAAATGAGCAGTTCTTC. The chain combines TRBV2 with TRBJ2-1; 9 positions match TRBD2. The J segment lost 7 bases and the V segment lost 4 bases, leaving 14 bases of the junction unmatched. Germline V gene lookup returns CDR1 SNHLY and CDR2 FYNNEI. The CDR3 runs 17 residues.

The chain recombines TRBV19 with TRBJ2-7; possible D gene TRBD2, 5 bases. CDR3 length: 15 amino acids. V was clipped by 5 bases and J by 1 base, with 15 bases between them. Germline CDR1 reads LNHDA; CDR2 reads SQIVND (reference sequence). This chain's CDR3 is CASSGPEGRSYEQYF. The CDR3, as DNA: TGTGCCAGTAGTGGGCCCGAGGGAAGATCCTACGAGCAGTACTTC.

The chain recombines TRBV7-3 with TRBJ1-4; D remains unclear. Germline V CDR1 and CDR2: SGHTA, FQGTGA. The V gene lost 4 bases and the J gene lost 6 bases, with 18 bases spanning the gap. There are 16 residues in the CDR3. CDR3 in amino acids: CASSSTTHPDYEKLFF. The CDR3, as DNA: TGTGCCAGCAGCTCGACAACCCATCCGGACTATGAAAAACTGTTTTTT.

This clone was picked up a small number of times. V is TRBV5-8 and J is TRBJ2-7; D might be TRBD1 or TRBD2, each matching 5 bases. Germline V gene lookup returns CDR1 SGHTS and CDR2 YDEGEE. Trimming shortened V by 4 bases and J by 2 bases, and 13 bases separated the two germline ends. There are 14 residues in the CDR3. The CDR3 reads CASSQGRPTYEQYF. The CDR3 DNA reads TGTGCCAGCAGCCAGGGACGTCCTACCTACGAGCAGTACTTC.

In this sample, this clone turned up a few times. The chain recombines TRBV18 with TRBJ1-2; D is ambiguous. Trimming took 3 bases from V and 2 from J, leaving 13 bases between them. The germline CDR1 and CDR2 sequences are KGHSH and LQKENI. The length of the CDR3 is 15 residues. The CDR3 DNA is TGTGCCAGCTCACCCGACGGACGGATGAACTATGGCTACACCTTC. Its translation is CASSPDGRMNYGYTF.

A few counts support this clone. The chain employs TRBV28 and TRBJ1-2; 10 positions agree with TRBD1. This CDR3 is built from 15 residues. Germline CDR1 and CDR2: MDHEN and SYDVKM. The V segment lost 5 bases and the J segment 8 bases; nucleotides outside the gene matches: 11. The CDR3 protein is CASSGGTGEKWGYTF. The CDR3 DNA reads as TGTGCCAGCAGTGGTGGGACAGGGGAGAAGTGGGGCTACACCTTC.

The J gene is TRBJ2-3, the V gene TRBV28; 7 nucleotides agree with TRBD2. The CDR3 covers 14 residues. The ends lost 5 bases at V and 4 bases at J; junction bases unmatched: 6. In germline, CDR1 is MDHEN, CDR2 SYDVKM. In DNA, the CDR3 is TGTGCCAGCAGTGAGACTAGCAGATCAGATACGCAGTATTTT. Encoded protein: CASSETSRSDTQYF.

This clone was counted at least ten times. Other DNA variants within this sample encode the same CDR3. The CDR3 reads CASSLQGSTDTQYF. The CDR3 region has the DNA TGTGCCAGCAGCTTACAGGGGAGCACAGATACGCAGTATTTT. The chain carries TRBV5-4 and TRBJ2-3; 7 bases are a match to TRBD1. Germline V gene sequence: CDR1 SGHNT, CDR2 YYREEE (reference sequence). The trim removed 2 bases at V and 0 bases at J, leaving 0 bases unmatched. This CDR3 has 14 residues.

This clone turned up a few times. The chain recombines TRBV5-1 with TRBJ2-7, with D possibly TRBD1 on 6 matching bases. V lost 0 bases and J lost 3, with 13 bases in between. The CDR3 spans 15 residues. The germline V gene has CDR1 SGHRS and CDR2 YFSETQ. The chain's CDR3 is CASSLVGQSDYEQYF. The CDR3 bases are TGCGCCAGCAGCTTGGTAGGACAGTCTGACTACGAGCAGTACTTC.

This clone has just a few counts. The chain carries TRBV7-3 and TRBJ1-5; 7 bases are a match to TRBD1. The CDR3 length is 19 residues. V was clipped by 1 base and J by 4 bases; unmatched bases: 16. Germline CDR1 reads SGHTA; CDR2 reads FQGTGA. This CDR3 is CASSLMGGGSGCGNQPQHF. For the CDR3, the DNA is TGTGCCAGCAGCTTAATGGGAGGGGGCTCGGGATGTGGTAATCAGCCCCAGCATTTT. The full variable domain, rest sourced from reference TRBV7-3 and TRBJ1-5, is GAGVSQTPSNKVTEKGKYVELRCDPISGHTALYWYRQSLGQGPEFLIYFQGTGAADDSGLPNDRFFAVRPEGSVSTLKIQRTERGDSAVYLCASSLMGGGSGCGNQPQHFGDGTRLSIL.

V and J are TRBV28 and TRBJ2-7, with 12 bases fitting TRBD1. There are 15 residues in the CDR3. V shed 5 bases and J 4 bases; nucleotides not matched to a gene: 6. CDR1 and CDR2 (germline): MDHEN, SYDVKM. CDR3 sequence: CASSGPGQGAYEQYF. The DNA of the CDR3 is TGTGCCAGCAGTGGGCCGGGACAGGGGGCGTACGAGCAGTACTTC.

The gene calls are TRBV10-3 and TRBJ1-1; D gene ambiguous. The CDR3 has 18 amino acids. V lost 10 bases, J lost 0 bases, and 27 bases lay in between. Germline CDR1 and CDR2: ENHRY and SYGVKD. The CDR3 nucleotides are TGTGCCAGCAGCGCTATTTTTGGACCTATACGTATGAACACTGAAGCTTTCTTT. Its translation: CASSAIFGPIRMNTEAFF.

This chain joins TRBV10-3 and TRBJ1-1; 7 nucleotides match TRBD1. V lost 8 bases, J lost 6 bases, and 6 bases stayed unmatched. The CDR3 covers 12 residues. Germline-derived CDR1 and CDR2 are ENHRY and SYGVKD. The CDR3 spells CAIRQGTAEAFF. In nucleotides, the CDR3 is TGTGCCATCCGACAGGGCACGGCTGAAGCTTTCTTT.

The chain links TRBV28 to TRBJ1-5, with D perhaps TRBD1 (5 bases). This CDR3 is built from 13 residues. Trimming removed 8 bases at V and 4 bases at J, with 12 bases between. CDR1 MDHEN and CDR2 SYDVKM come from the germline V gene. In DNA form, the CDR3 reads TGTGCCAGCGGGGACCCAATGAATCAGCCCCAGCATTTT. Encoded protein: CASGDPMNQPQHF. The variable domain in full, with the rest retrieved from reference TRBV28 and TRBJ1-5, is DVKVTQSSRYLVKRTGEKVFLECVQDMDHENMFWYRQDPGLGLRLIYFSYDVKMKEKGDIPEGYSVSREKKERFSLILESASTNQTSMYLCASGDPMNQPQHFGDGTRLSIL.

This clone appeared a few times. CDR3 in amino acids: CASSQRRSGVTQYF. Here the CDR3 DNA reads TGTGCCAGCAGCCAACGACGGAGCGGGGTGACCCAGTACTTC. This chain connects TRBV7-2 to TRBJ2-5, with TRBD2 matching over 7 bases. V lost 5 bases and J lost 7; bases outside the gene matches: 10. In germline, CDR1 is SGHTA, CDR2 FQGNSA. The CDR3 has 14 residues.

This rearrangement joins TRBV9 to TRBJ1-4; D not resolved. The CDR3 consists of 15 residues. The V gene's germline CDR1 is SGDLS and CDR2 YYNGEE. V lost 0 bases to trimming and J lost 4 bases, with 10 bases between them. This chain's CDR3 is CASSVDGRNNEKLFF. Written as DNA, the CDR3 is TGTGCCAGCAGCGTAGATGGCAGGAATAATGAAAAACTGTTTTTT.

For the CDR3, the DNA is TGCGCCAGCAGCCAAGAAGTCATCCGAGCGGGAGTCCCCCACAATGAGCAGTTCTTC. Translation gives CASSQEVIRAGVPHNEQFF. This sequence joins TRBV4-3 and TRBJ2-1, with 8 bases aligning to TRBD2. CDR1 and CDR2 from the germline V gene are LGHNA and YSLEER. CDR3 length equals 19 residues. J gave up 5 bases and V 0 bases, and 15 bases lay outside the gene matches.

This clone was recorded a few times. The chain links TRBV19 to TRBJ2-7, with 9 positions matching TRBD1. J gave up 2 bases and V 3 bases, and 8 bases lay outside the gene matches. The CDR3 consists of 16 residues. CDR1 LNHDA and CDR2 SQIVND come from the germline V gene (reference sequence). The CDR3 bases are TGTGCCAGTAGTATTACGCCGGGACAGGGACCCTACGAGCAGTACTTC. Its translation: CASSITPGQGPYEQYF.

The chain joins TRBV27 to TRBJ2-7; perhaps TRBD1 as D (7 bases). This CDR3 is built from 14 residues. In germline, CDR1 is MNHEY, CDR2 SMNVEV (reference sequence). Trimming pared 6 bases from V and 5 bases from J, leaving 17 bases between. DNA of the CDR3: TGTGCCAGCAGAACCACCAGGAGGGGGCACGAGCAGTACTTC. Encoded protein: CASRTTRRGHEQYF.

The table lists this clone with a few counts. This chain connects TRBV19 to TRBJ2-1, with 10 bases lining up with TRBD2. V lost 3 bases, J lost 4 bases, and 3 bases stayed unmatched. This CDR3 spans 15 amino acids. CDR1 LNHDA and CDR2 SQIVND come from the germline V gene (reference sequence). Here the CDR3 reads CASSIEAGGYNEQFF. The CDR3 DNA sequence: TGTGCCAGTAGTATTGAAGCGGGAGGGTACAATGAGCAGTTCTTC.

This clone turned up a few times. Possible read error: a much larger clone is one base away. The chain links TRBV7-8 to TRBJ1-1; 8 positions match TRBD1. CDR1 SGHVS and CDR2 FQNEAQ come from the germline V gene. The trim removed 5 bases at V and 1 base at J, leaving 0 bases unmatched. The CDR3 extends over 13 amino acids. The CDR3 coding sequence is TGTGCCAGCAGCGGACAGGGGAACACTGAAGCTTTCTTT. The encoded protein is CASSGQGNTEAFF.